The subject of this entry is one T cell receptor (beta chain). This entry is derived from a study of blood T cell repertoires in COVID-19. Study-wide context: Acute and convalescent COVID-19 specimens originated in the United States, Italy and Spain. T cells, B-cell-depleted T cells, or PBMCs provided the cDNA or gDNA that served as material.

Study processing details: Amplified reference gene primers provided the basis for estimating nucleated cell counts. Sequencing used immunoSEQ multiplex PCR; TCRdb keeps in-frame clones, though not all of them. V and J calls and clone size are as listed in that table; D and trimming were resolved from the DNA. Among fewer than 250,000 clones, about nine tenths were seen once, and the ten largest hold about 6.3%. Trimming pared 4 bases from V and 8 bases from J, leaving 12 bases between. The germline V gene has CDR1 LNHDA and CDR2 SQIVND (reference sequence). The CDR3 sequence is 13 residues long. The chain carries TRBV19 and TRBJ2-1; D perhaps matches TRBD1 (6 bases). The receptor was isolated from a man aged 55-75 years who had recovered from COVID-19. The sample consisted of peripheral blood. CDR3 coding DNA: TGTGCCAGTAGTAGCTACAGGGTCGATGAGCAGTTCTTC. This translates into CASSSYRVDEQFF.